Described below is a single TCR beta chain sequence and its context. Other DNA sequences within the sample encode an identical CDR3. Trimming removed 5 bases at V and 4 bases at J, with 2 bases between. CDR1 SNHLY and CDR2 FYNNEI come from the germline V gene. This CDR3 has 10 amino acids. The record originates from a study of CD8+ T cells in alopecia areata. RNA was isolated and reverse transcribed to cDNA, the sequencing template. TCRdb's copy holds only in-frame clones and misses some; the assay was immunoSEQ multiplex PCR. The repertoire holds over 150,000 clones, with 59% as singletons. Specimen: CD4+ T cells sorted from blood, collected at week 0. The J gene is TRBJ2-5, the V gene TRBV2; no clear D. This receptor was taken from a human donor with alopecia areata. The CDR3 bases are TGTGCCAGCAGTCGAGAGACCCAGTACTTC. It specifies CASSRETQYF.